Shown below are 26 T cell receptor beta chains from a single sample sequenced in a study of post-analysis software for immune sequencing data. Libraries were made from TCR beta cDNA, and they carried unique molecular identifiers. Each CDR3 protein is one row after TCRdb ran MiXCR on the PCR reads. The sample contains 800,000 to 950,000 distinct CDR3 sequences, under 70% of which appear only once. Study-wide results and limits: Five TRBV segments, including TRBV5-6, TRBV5-1 and TRBV20-1, were more frequent in patients than controls.

Which antigens these TCRs recognize remains unknown. Sequences were obtained from blood. The receptors originated from a girl between 10 and 17 years old with multiple sclerosis.

The rearrangement joins TRBV20-1 to TRBJ2-1, with a weak D call TRBD2 (5 bases). V lost 5 bases and J 9 bases, leaving 20 bases between the germline ends. The CDR3 is 14 amino acids. Germline CDR1 and CDR2: DFQATT and SNEGSKA (reference sequence). The CDR3 DNA is TGCAGTGCTGTACTCCCCTTTCGCGGGCTTGAGCAGTTCTTC. Its protein product is CSAVLPFRGLEQFF.

This chain connects TRBV29-1 to TRBJ2-5; TRBD2 matches 8 bases. The V and J ends lost 0 bases and 5 bases, in that order; junction bases with no gene match: 8. The CDR3 contains 15 residues. CDR1 and CDR2 (germline): SQVTM, ANQGSEA. The CDR3 protein is CSVEDTSGGLETQYF. The CDR3 nucleotides read TGCAGCGTTGAAGATACCAGCGGGGGTCTGGAGACCCAGTACTTC.

The chain uses TRBV12-3 or TRBV12-4 and TRBJ1-2; the D is unclear. This CDR3 is 12 amino acids long. The V end lost 4 bases, the J end lost 7 bases, and 10 bases lay between the germline ends. The DNA of the CDR3 is TGTGCCAGCAGTTCCCTGGACTGTGGCTACACCTTC. It codes for CASSSLDCGYTF.

The chain is built from TRBV7-2 and TRBJ1-2; D remains unclear. The CDR3 extends over 12 amino acids. Trimming removed 2 bases at V and 6 bases at J, with 7 bases between. From germline, CDR1 is SGHTA and CDR2 FQGNSA. This chain's CDR3 is CASSLSTHGYTF. The CDR3 nucleotides are TGTGCCAGCAGCTTATCGACTCATGGCTACACCTTC.

In its sample, this clonotype was seen a few times. This sequence joins TRBV5-1 and TRBJ2-3, with D possibly TRBD2 on 5 matching bases. The CDR3 covers 15 residues. V was shortened by 1 base and J by 2 bases, with 11 bases between the two germline ends. Germline CDR1 and CDR2: SGHRS and YFSETQ. The CDR3 DNA sequence: TGCGCCAGCAGCTTGATCGGGGTTCCCACAGATACGCAGTATTTT. This translates into CASSLIGVPTDTQYF. The full variable domain, its missing parts supplied by reference TRBV5-1 and TRBJ2-3, is KAGVTQTPRYLIKTRGQQVTLSCSPISGHRSVSWYQQTPGQGLQFLFEYFSETQRNKGNFPGRFSGRQFSNSRSEMNVSTLELGDSALYLCASSLIGVPTDTQYFGPGTRLTVL.

The chain links TRBV5-1 to TRBJ2-7; tentative D call: TRBD2 (6 bases). Deletions cut 4 bases from V and 0 bases from J, with 14 bases between. CDR3 length equals 15 residues. Germline values: CDR1 SGHRS, CDR2 YFSETQ. The CDR3 region has the DNA TGCGCCAGCAGCGCACTCATGGGACTCTCCTACGAGCAGTACTTC. It translates to CASSALMGLSYEQYF.

A few counts support this clonotype. This sequence joins TRBV7-9 and TRBJ2-5, with 8 bases aligning to TRBD2. The CDR3 contains 15 residues. The germline V gene encodes CDR1 SEHNR and CDR2 FQNEAQ (reference sequence). Germline trimming cut 4 bases from V and 4 bases from J; bases unmatched to any gene: 8. DNA for the CDR3: TGTGCCAGCAGCTCCCCCGGACTAGCTCGAGAGACCCAGTACTTC. This gives the protein CASSSPGLARETQYF.

In regard to this clonotype: A read error may account for a junction end that differs from germline. The chain has TRBV20-1 and TRBJ2-1; D remains unclear. TRBJ2-7 explains the end of the DNA better; the J call may be wrong. The length of the CDR3 is 16 residues. Per the germline V gene, CDR1 is DFQATT and CDR2 is SNEGSKA (reference sequence). This chain's CDR3 is CSARGVSSASYNEQYF. The CDR3 nucleotides read TGTAGTGCTAGAGGTGTGTCAAGCGCATCCTACAATGAGCAGTACTTC.

This clonotype showed up just a few times. This chain connects TRBV5-1 to TRBJ2-7, with 13 nucleotides matching TRBD2. J lost 4 bases, V lost 7 bases, and 5 bases had no gene match. Germline CDR1 is SGHRS and CDR2 is YFSETQ. The CDR3 has 14 amino acids. CDR3 region: CASATSGGAYEQYF. The CDR3 DNA is TGCGCCAGCGCAACTAGCGGGGGGGCTTACGAGCAGTACTTC.

V gene TRBV10-3 combines with J gene TRBJ2-5; D remains unclear. The CDR3 has 17 residues. Germline loops: CDR1 ENHRY, CDR2 SYGVKD. V gave up 3 bases and J gave up 0 bases, with 17 bases separating them. CDR3 region: CAISDHELSLYQETQYF. CDR3 sequence (DNA): TGTGCCATCAGTGACCACGAGCTGAGTCTGTACCAAGAGACCCAGTACTTC.

A few counts support this clonotype. CDR3 residues: CASSYQGGGSYNEQFF. CDR3 bases: TGTGCCAGCAGTTACCAGGGGGGAGGGTCCTACAATGAGCAGTTCTTC. The chain uses TRBV6-5 and TRBJ2-1, with D perhaps being TRBD1 or TRBD2 (7 bases each). Trimming took 2 bases from V and 1 from J, leaving 12 bases between them. The CDR3 contains 16 residues. Germline loops: CDR1 MNHEY, CDR2 SVGAGI.

This clonotype was counted between two and nine times. This rearrangement joins TRBV3-1 to TRBJ2-6; D is unclear. Looked up from germline, CDR1 is LGHDT and CDR2 is YNNKEL (reference sequence). The CDR3 is 17 residues long. V dropped 1 base and J dropped 1 base, with 11 bases sitting between them. CDR3 DNA: TGTGCCAGCAGCCAAGGACTTAGTTCTTCTGGGGCCAACGTCCTGACTTTC. Amino acids: CASSQGLSSSGANVLTF.

This clonotype has more than one count but fewer than ten. The chain uses TRBV9 and TRBJ1-2; the match to TRBD1 covers 9 bases. CDR1 and CDR2 from the germline V gene are SGDLS and YYNGEE. With 4 bases clipped from V and 6 bases from J, the junction kept 10 bases outside the gene matches. The CDR3 spans 15 residues. The CDR3 loop is CASSPRTDRGHGYTF. The CDR3 DNA is TGTGCCAGCAGCCCGAGAACGGACAGGGGACATGGCTACACCTTC.

This clonotype was counted a single time. V is TRBV13 and J is TRBJ2-3; D unclear. This CDR3 contains 13 residues. Trimming stripped 1 base from V and 6 bases from J, with 8 bases between. Germline V gene data show CDR1 as PRHDT and CDR2 as FYEKMQ (reference sequence). In DNA, the CDR3 is TGTGCCAGCAGCTTAGTAGGGTCGGATACGCAGTATTTT. Encoded protein: CASSLVGSDTQYF. The full variable domain, rest sourced from reference TRBV13 and TRBJ2-3, is AAGVIQSPRHLIKEKRETATLKCYPIPRHDTVYWYQQGPGQDPQFLISFYEKMQSDKGSIPDRFSAQQFSDYHSELNMSSLELGDSALYFCASSLVGSDTQYFGPGTRLTVL.

J is TRBJ2-1 and V is TRBV6-5; 7 bases are shared with TRBD1. V was pared by 0 bases and J by 6 bases, with 8 bases of the junction left unmatched. This CDR3 has 16 amino acids. Germline CDR1 is MNHEY and CDR2 is SVGAGI. Written as DNA, the CDR3 is TGTGCCAGCAGTTACTCGAGACAGGGAATGGGCAATGAGCAGTTCTTC. It translates to CASSYSRQGMGNEQFF.

This chain joins TRBV29-1 and TRBJ2-1; TRBD1 agrees at 9 bases. This CDR3 contains 16 residues. The germline gives CDR1 SQVTM, CDR2 ANQGSEA. The CDR3 DNA is TGCAGTGCCACAACCTCCGGGACAGGGTCCCACAATGAGCAGTTCTTC. This translates into CSATTSGTGSHNEQFF.

This clonotype has more than one count but fewer than ten. CDR3 DNA: TGTGCCAGCAGTCCACAGTTTAATGAAAAACTGTTTTTT. Its translation is CASSPQFNEKLFF. The rearrangement joins TRBV6-5 to TRBJ1-4; no clear D gene. This CDR3 is built from 13 residues. The germline V gene has CDR1 MNHEY and CDR2 SVGAGI. Trimming cost V 5 bases and J 4 bases, with 8 bases left between them.

The chain combines TRBV2 with TRBJ1-2, with 8 positions matching TRBD1. V was pared by 2 bases and J by 7 bases, with 9 bases of the junction left unmatched. Per the germline V gene, CDR1 is SNHLY and CDR2 is FYNNEI. The CDR3 is 15 amino acids. The CDR3 DNA reads as TGTGCCAGCAGTGAACTTTCAGGGGGCTTGGGTGGCTACACCTTC. This sequence encodes CASSELSGGLGGYTF.

The rearrangement links TRBV9 to TRBJ2-1; 9 positions agree with TRBD1. Germline values: CDR1 SGDLS, CDR2 YYNGEE. The CDR3 covers 15 residues. With V trimmed by 2 bases and J by 3 bases, 3 bases remained unmatched. The CDR3 reads CASSVTGGLYNEQFF. CDR3 in DNA: TGTGCCAGCAGCGTGACAGGGGGGCTCTACAATGAGCAGTTCTTC. Filled out from reference TRBV9 and TRBJ2-1, the complete variable domain reads DSGVTQTPKHLITATGQRVTLRCSPRSGDLSVYWYQQSLDQGLQFLIQYYNGEERAKGNILERFSAQQFPDLHSELNLSSLELGDSALYFCASSVTGGLYNEQFFGPGTRLTVL.

The chain joins TRBV29-1 to TRBJ1-1; D unresolved. Germline loops: CDR1 SQVTM, CDR2 ANQGSEA. CDR3 size: 13 residues. V dropped 5 bases and J dropped 1 base, with 11 bases sitting between them. The CDR3 region is CSVQVEGNTEAFF. CDR3 coding DNA: TGCAGCGTTCAAGTCGAGGGGAACACTGAAGCTTTCTTT.

The J gene is TRBJ1-2, the V gene TRBV7-6, with unresolved D. The CDR3 contains 12 residues. Germline-derived CDR1 and CDR2 are SGHVS and FNYEAQ. V shed 8 bases and J shed 7 bases, with 14 bases lying between them. The CDR3 region has the DNA TGTGCCAGCCAGGAAATGCTGGGTGGCTACACCTTC. Translated: CASQEMLGGYTF.

In this sample, this clonotype turned up a few times. The chain is built from TRBV15 and TRBJ2-1, with D possibly being TRBD1 or TRBD2 (5 bases each). Trimming took 3 bases from V and 4 from J, leaving 19 bases between them. Germline loops: CDR1 LNHNV, CDR2 YYDKDF (reference sequence). The CDR3 loop spans 17 amino acids. CDR3 in DNA: TGTGCCACCAGCAGCCCGCCGACGGGGCGGCTTTACAATGAGCAGTTCTTC. Amino acids: CATSSPPTGRLYNEQFF.

CDR3 protein: CAISGPGARDEQYF. CDR3 DNA sequence: TGTGCCATCAGTGGGCCAGGGGCAAGGGATGAGCAGTACTTC. The chain uses TRBV10-3 and TRBJ2-7, with a possible D match to TRBD1 (6 bases). Germline CDR1 ENHRY, CDR2 SYGVKD. CDR3 length: 14 residues. Trimming removed 4 bases from V and 7 bases from J, with 17 bases in between.

This chain uses TRBV20-1 with TRBJ1-1, with D unclear. CDR3 length: 16 amino acids. Germline-derived CDR1 and CDR2 are DFQATT and SNEGSKA (reference sequence). The ends were cut back, 0 bases at V and 5 bases at J, with 19 bases in the middle. In DNA form, the CDR3 reads TGCAGTGCTAGAGATCTGTACGGACCAAGTTGGACTGAAGCTTTCTTT. It translates to CSARDLYGPSWTEAFF.

The rearrangement links TRBV7-2 to TRBJ2-7; 7 bases map to TRBD1. V shed 0 bases, J shed 2 bases, and the junction held 4 bases outside the gene matches. There are 15 residues in the CDR3. Germline loops: CDR1 SGHTA, CDR2 FQGNSA. Here the CDR3 reads CASSLARQGPYEQYF. For the CDR3, the DNA is TGTGCCAGCAGCTTAGCGCGACAGGGTCCCTACGAGCAGTACTTC.

The chain combines TRBV9 with TRBJ2-1; the D gene is possibly TRBD2 (6 bases). The CDR3 extends over 20 amino acids. V lost 0 bases to trimming and J lost 5 bases, with 27 bases between them. Per germline, CDR1 SGDLS and CDR2 YYNGEE. CDR3 DNA sequence: TGTGCCAGCAGCGTAGACGGTCCAGAACGACTAGTCCCTCTCCACAATGAGCAGTTCTTC. Protein: CASSVDGPERLVPLHNEQFF.